A single sample is the source of the 18 T cell receptor beta chains below, sequenced in a study of T cells expressing NK-cell markers. TCRdb reanalyzed the 5' RACE reads, giving one entry per CDR3 protein sequence and no DNA. The sample table includes 20,000 or so distinct CDR3 sequences. The sequenced sample was blood T cells: a sorted CD56 or NKG2C T cell subset, CD4+ or CD8+ T cells, or bulk PBMC T cells (not recorded which). The source is a man aged 18 to 69 in good health.

This chain links TRBV15 with TRBJ1-2; the TCRdb D gene call, TRBD1, has no DNA to confirm it. Germline lookup yields CDR1 LNHNV and CDR2 YYDKDF (reference sequence). This CDR3 has 14 residues. CDR3 protein: CATSGRPNDYGYTF.

The rearrangement uses TRBV6-5 and TRBJ2-7; TCRdb indicates TRBD2, and absent DNA this call remains unverified. The V gene's germline CDR1 is MNHEY and CDR2 SVGAGI. The CDR3 loop spans 14 amino acids. The CDR3 sequence is CASSWSSARYEQYF.

This chain links TRBV20-1 with TRBJ1-2; no DNA is available, so the TRBD1 call from TCRdb remains unchecked. Per the germline V gene, CDR1 is DFQATT and CDR2 is SNEGSKA (reference sequence). CDR3 length: 17 residues. The CDR3 region is CSARATGQVSSNYGYTF.

This chain links TRBV5-4 with TRBJ2-5; TCRdb gives TRBD1 as the D gene, but with no DNA this cannot be confirmed. In germline, CDR1 is SGHNT, CDR2 YYREEE (reference sequence). This CDR3 spans 13 amino acids. This CDR3 reads CASSLVGGETQYF. Using reference TRBV5-4 and TRBJ2-5 for the parts outside the CDR3, the full variable domain is ETGVTQSPTHLIKTRGQQVTLRCSSQSGHNTVSWYQQALGQGPQFIFQYYREEENGRGNFPPRFSGLQFPNYSSELNVNALELDDSALYLCASSLVGGETQYFGPGTRLLVL.

The chain carries TRBV12-3 or TRBV12-4 and TRBJ2-2; TCRdb picks TRBD1, but there is no DNA to check that call. The CDR3 totals 14 residues. The CDR3 protein is CASSFWTDTGELFF.

This chain joins TRBV10-3 and TRBJ1-2; there is no DNA to check the TCRdb D call of TRBD1. Germline-derived CDR1 and CDR2 are ENHRY and SYGVKD. The CDR3 covers 14 residues. The CDR3 protein is CAISDGQGIFGYTF.

V gene TRBV30 combines with J gene TRBJ1-2; with no DNA, the TCRdb D assignment of TRBD1 cannot be verified. Germline assignment: CDR1 GTSNPN and CDR2 SVGIG (reference sequence). This CDR3 spans 15 amino acids. The CDR3 sequence is CAWTEGTGRRGGYTF. Combining the CDR3 with reference TRBV30 and TRBJ1-2 gives the whole variable domain SQTIHQWPATLVQPVGSPLSLECTVEGTSNPNLYWYRQAAGRGLQLLFYSVGIGQISSEVPQNLSASRPQDRQFILSSKKLLLSDSGFYLCAWTEGTGRRGGYTFGSGTRLTVV.

The V call is TRBV12-3 or TRBV12-4, the J call TRBJ2-1. The CDR3 is made up of 14 amino acids. The CDR3 protein is CASFLQGSNNEQFF.

V is TRBV20-1 and J is TRBJ2-5; TCRdb's D call of TRBD1 is untestable without DNA. Germline-derived CDR1 and CDR2 are DFQATT and SNEGSKA (reference sequence). This CDR3 has 14 residues. CDR3 protein: CSANTGARQETQYF.

This chain joins TRBV9 and TRBJ2-7; TCRdb indicates TRBD1, and absent DNA this call remains unverified. This CDR3 has 15 amino acids. The germline gives CDR1 SGDLS, CDR2 YYNGEE. The CDR3 loop reads CASSAGQGGSYEQYF.

This rearrangement joins TRBV11-1 to TRBJ1-5. From germline, CDR1 is SGHAT and CDR2 FQDESV (reference sequence). The length of the CDR3 is 13 residues. The CDR3: CASSLNNDQPQHF.

The chain joins TRBV28 to TRBJ2-6; the TCRdb call, TRBD2, lacks DNA for checking. The CDR3 contains 16 residues. Germline-derived CDR1 and CDR2 are MDHEN and SYDVKM. The CDR3 loop is CASSSGGVSGANVLTF.

The genes are TRBV7-2 and TRBJ2-5; the TCRdb D gene call, TRBD1, has no DNA to confirm it. The V gene's germline CDR1 is SGHTA and CDR2 FQGNSA. The length of the CDR3 is 17 residues. CDR3 residues: CASSSRMGGGDQETQYF.

The chain is built from TRBV20-1 and TRBJ2-7; TCRdb indicates TRBD2, and absent DNA this call remains unverified. The germline CDR1 and CDR2 sequences are DFQATT and SNEGSKA (reference sequence). This CDR3 has 16 residues. The CDR3 protein is CSARDPSPSGRYEQYF.

The chain is built from TRBV5-1 and TRBJ2-5; TCRdb's D gene call, TRBD1, goes unchecked for lack of DNA. Per the germline V gene, CDR1 is SGHRS and CDR2 is YFSETQ. CDR3 size: 17 residues. CDR3 in amino acids: CASSLTGDSWYQETQYF.

This sequence joins TRBV6-2 or TRBV6-3 and TRBJ2-1. The CDR3 has 12 residues. Germline V lookup: CDR1 MNHEY, CDR2 SVGEGT. The CDR3 sequence is CASSQSSVEQFF.

The J gene is TRBJ2-2, the V gene TRBV27; TCRdb's D call of TRBD1 is untestable without DNA. Germline values: CDR1 MNHEY, CDR2 SMNVEV (reference sequence). The CDR3 has 13 amino acids. This CDR3 is CASSLQGYGELFF.

The J gene is TRBJ2-2, the V gene TRBV20-1; without DNA, the TCRdb call of TRBD2 cannot be checked. In germline, CDR1 is DFQATT, CDR2 SNEGSKA (reference sequence). The CDR3 is 15 residues long. CDR3 loop: CSARPRGRALGELFF.